The 7 T cell receptor beta chains below all came from one sample that was sequenced in a study of T-cell memory formation after mild COVID-19. One entry per CDR3 protein results from TCRdb running MiXCR on the 5' RACE reads. The sample comprises about 280,000 distinct CDR3 sequences, around 8% of which are singletons, and 22% rests with the top ten. The sample consisted of PBMCs or a T cell subset sorted from them (not recorded which). Receptor source: a man between 18 and 35 years old who had mild COVID-19 (a few samples of this study predate the infection). Cell type and time point are not known.

This rearrangement joins TRBV12-3 or TRBV12-4 to TRBJ2-1, with 7 bases identical to TRBD1. This CDR3 contains 13 residues. Trimming at V came to 10 bases and at J to 2 bases, leaving 5 bases not matched to a gene. In DNA, the CDR3 is TGTGCCATCAGGGACAGCGCCTACAATGAGCAGTTCTTC. Translating gives CAIRDSAYNEQFF.

This clonotype came up many times. V is TRBV7-9 and J is TRBJ1-1; TRBD1 matches at 7 bases. The V gene's germline CDR1 is SEHNR and CDR2 FQNEAQ (reference sequence). V was clipped by 2 bases and J by 5 bases; unmatched bases: 8. There are 15 residues in the CDR3. In DNA form, the CDR3 reads TGTGCCAGCAGCTTATACAGGGGCGTTGGAACTGAAGCTTTCTTT. It codes for CASSLYRGVGTEAFF. The complete variable domain, with remaining parts taken from reference TRBV7-9 and TRBJ1-1, reads DTGVSQNPRHKITKRGQNVTFRCDPISEHNRLYWYRQTLGQGPEFLTYFQNEAQLEKSRLLSDRFSAERPKGSFSTLEIQRTEQGDSAMYLCASSLYRGVGTEAFFGQGTRLTVV.

With regard to this clonotype: A much larger clone is a single base away; this may be a read error. This chain uses TRBV20-1 with TRBJ1-2, with 10 bases aligning to TRBD1. The CDR3 totals 15 residues. The ends lost 0 bases at V and 3 bases at J; junction bases unmatched: 4. CDR1 and CDR2 (germline): DFQATT, SNEGSKA (reference sequence). The CDR3 sequence is CSARDGDRGDYGYTF. In DNA form, the CDR3 reads TGCAGTGCTAGAGATGGGGACAGGGGAGACTATGGCTACACCTTC.

J is TRBJ2-5 and V is TRBV6-5, with a tentative D call TRBD2 (5 bases). The V and J ends lost 11 bases and 5 bases respectively, with 18 bases between them. The CDR3 loop spans 13 amino acids. The germline V gene has CDR1 MNHEY and CDR2 SVGAGI. CDR3 DNA sequence: TGTGCCGTACTAGTAACGGGTTCTGAGACCCAGTACTTC. This sequence encodes CAVLVTGSETQYF.

The chain recombines TRBV5-1 with TRBJ2-1; TRBD2 agrees at 8 bases. V gave up 0 bases and J gave up 16 bases; unmatched junction bases: 12. The CDR3 is 14 residues long. CDR1 and CDR2 (germline): SGHRS, YFSETQ. For the CDR3, the DNA is TGCGCCAGCAGCTTGGCCGGGGAGCCCCGGGGGGGATTCTTC. Its translation is CASSLAGEPRGGFF. The variable domain in full, completed from reference TRBV5-1 and TRBJ2-1, reads KAGVTQTPRYLIKTRGQQVTLSCSPISGHRSVSWYQQTPGQGLQFLFEYFSETQRNKGNFPGRFSGRQFSNSRSEMNVSTLELGDSALYLCASSLAGEPRGGFFGPGTRLTVL.

This clonotype was detected many times. CDR3 region: CASSQEGGSAEAFF. The DNA of the CDR3 is TGTGCCAGCAGCCAAGAGGGCGGGAGCGCTGAAGCTTTCTTT. This chain joins TRBV3-1 and TRBJ1-1, with unresolved D. Germline loops: CDR1 LGHDT, CDR2 YNNKEL (reference sequence). Trimming took 0 bases from V and 6 from J, leaving 11 bases between them. This CDR3 has 14 residues. The complete variable domain, with remaining parts taken from reference TRBV3-1 and TRBJ1-1, reads DTAVSQTPKYLVTQMGNDKSIKCEQNLGHDTMYWYKQDSKKFLKIMFSYNNKELIINETVPNRFSPKSPDKAHLNLHINSLELGDSAVYFCASSQEGGSAEAFFGQGTRLTVV.

The J gene is TRBJ1-5, the V gene TRBV7-2, with 7 bases aligning to TRBD1. After removal of 4 bases from V and 7 bases from J, the junction contained 7 bases not matched to a gene. The CDR3 is 14 residues long. Germline CDR1 and CDR2: SGHTA and FQGNSA. The CDR3 reads CASSSHRGEQPQHF. CDR3 bases: TGTGCCAGCAGCTCCCACAGGGGAGAACAGCCCCAGCATTTT. Based on the CDR3 plus reference TRBV7-2 and TRBJ1-5, the full variable domain is GAGVSQSPSNKVTEKGKDVELRCDPISGHTALYWYRQSLGQGLEFLIYFQGNSAPDKSGLPSDRFSAERTGGSVSTLTIQRTQQEDSAVYLCASSSHRGEQPQHFGDGTRLSIL.